This entry is about one TCR beta chain. CDR3 size: 13 residues. Germline V gene data show CDR1 as WSHSY and CDR2 as SAAADI. V lost 5 bases, J lost 0 bases, and 7 bases lay in between. The record originates from a study of T cell responses to AZD1222 COVID-19 vaccine. Repertoires were generated with immunoSEQ multiplex PCR, while TCRdb's copy carries only in-frame clones and drops some. The sample consists of around 140,000 clones, around 84% of them appearing once. The rearrangement links TRBV10-2 to TRBJ1-1; no firm D call. Sequencing used peripheral blood, obtained 28 days after the second AZD1222 dose. This TCR came from an adult who received the AZD1222 COVID-19 vaccine. The CDR3 nucleotides read TGCGCCAGCAGTCCCAGCTTGAACACTGAAGCTTTCTTT. It is translated as CASSPSLNTEAFF.